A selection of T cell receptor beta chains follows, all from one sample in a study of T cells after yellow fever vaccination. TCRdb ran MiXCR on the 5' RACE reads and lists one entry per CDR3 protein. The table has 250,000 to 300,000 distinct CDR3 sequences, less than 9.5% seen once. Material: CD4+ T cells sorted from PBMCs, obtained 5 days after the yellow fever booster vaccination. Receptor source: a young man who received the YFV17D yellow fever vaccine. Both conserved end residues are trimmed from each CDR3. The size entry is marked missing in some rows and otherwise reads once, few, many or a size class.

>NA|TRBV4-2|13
ASSQDRGLNQPQH
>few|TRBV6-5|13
ASSYGGALNEKLF
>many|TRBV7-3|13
ASSPGSGGSYEQY
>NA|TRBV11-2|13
ASSLSFGSYNEQF
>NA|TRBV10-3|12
AISEGESNQPQH
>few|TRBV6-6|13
ASSWSGGGGNEQF
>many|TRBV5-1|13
ASSLGNSFSDTQY
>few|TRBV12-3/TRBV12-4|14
ASSNAEGTGTETQY
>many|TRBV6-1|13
ASRPAGFSNQPQH
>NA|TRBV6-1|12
ASSESGLNTEAF
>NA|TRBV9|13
ASSGDRAFYNEQF
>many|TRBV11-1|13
ASSLYSGGKYEQY
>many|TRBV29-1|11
SAQTGAGETQY
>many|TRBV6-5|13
ASSYSETTNTEAF
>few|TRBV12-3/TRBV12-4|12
ASSLRGPQGEQY
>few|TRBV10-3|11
AISGQGPYEQY
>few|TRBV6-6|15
ASSSSGRGGYTDTQY
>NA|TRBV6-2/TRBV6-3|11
ASSYSRDYKAF
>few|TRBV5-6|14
ASSLVEVKGQETQY
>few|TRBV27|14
ASTRGDRPNTGELF
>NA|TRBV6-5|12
ASSYHPGSIEQF
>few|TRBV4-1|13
ASSQPTSGGYEQY
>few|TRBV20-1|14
SARPHGGAGAYEQY
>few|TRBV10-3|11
ATREGADSPLH
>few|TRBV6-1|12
ASMPRGTTDTQY
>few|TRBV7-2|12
ASSPRAGGQRYT
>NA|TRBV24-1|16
ATSALFGGDRGTDTQY
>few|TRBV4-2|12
ASSQGRADQPQH
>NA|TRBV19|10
ASSPGGYGYT
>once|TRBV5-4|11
ASSPDSTSENT
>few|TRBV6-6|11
ASSYVGTYEQY
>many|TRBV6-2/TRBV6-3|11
ASSVRRTGELF
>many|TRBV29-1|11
SVVRQGTDTQY
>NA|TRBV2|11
ASTSGFTDTQY
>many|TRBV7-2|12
ASSGRRLTYEQY
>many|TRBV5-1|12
ASSLVGQDGEQF
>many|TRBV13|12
ASGDSRVGQPQH
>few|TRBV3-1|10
ASSPLPPEAF
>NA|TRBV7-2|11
ASHRVGYNEQF
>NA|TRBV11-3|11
ASSYGPEETQY
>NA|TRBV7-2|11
ASSYGAGNGYT
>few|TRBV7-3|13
ASSLSGALMGEQY
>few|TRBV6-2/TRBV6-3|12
ASSSVMTEGRLF
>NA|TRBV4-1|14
ASSQDESGTYNEQF
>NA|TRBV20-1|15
SARSRDRGRSNYGYT
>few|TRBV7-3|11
ASSRDNNYGYT